The following is a TCR beta chain sequence with its context. What it binds is unknown. This record belongs to a study of glioma-infiltrating T cells after dendritic cell vaccination. Study overall: Patients received autologous tumor lysate-pulsed dendritic cell vaccination between about 2002 and 2013. Autologous tumor lysate was loaded overnight onto monocyte-derived dendritic cells grown about seven days with IL-4 and GM-CSF. General study points: Only a small number of patients had complete blood and tumor samples.

This CDR3 has 14 residues. The V and J ends lost 8 bases and 3 bases, in that order; junction bases with no gene match: 6. The germline gives CDR1 MNHEY, CDR2 SVGAGI. Patients had residual fresh-frozen tumor tissue and more than two years of survival data. Method: immunoSEQ multiplex PCR; TCRdb's copy keeps in-frame clones and lacks some. The sample shows 60,000 to 70,000 clones, about 81% of them seen only once. This receptor was identified in a human donor with glioblastoma. Sequences were derived from blood, sampled before dendritic cell vaccination. The chain combines TRBV6-5 with TRBJ2-2, with TRBD2 matching 7 bases. Here the CDR3 reads CASGGGLDTGELFF. DNA of the CDR3: TGTGCCAGCGGGGGAGGGCTGGACACCGGGGAGCTGTTTTTT.